This TCR beta chain was identified during a study of T cells in women clearing cervical HPV infection. Across the whole study: Case blood drawn at lesion detection; control blood after infection cleared.

This CDR3 is 15 amino acids long. Germline CDR1 SGHDT, CDR2 YYEEEE. Trimming removed 0 bases from V and 5 bases from J; junction bases left unmatched: 6. Turning to this clone: The antigen remains undetermined. The CDR3 end falls 3 residues outside the read, so it is completed with the germline J gene.

Study-level points and caveats: Effector/memory and HPV-specific T cells were not isolated, and association timing is unknown. Richness plus V gene abundances separated cases from controls with AUC about 0.83.

immunoSEQ multiplex PCR used an average of 1200 ng genomic DNA. Measured with immunoSEQ multiplex PCR; TCRdb has only the in-frame clones, and not every one. There are about 20,000 clones in the sample, with about 5.2% held by the top ten. The J gene is TRBJ2-5, the V gene TRBV5-6; TRBD2 agrees at 8 bases. The sequenced sample consisted of blood buffy coat. The receptor was derived from a woman between 18 and 70 years old with a cervical HPV16 infection that either progressed to CIN3+ or cleared (not recorded which). The CDR3 sequence: CASSLVSTSEETQYF. The CDR3 bases that were read are TGTGCCAGCAGCTTGGTTTCGACTAGCGAGGAGACC.